Listed below are T cell receptor beta chains from one sample, sequenced in a study of vaccination and CD4 T cells after COVID-19. No cognate antigen is known for these TCRs. One entry per CDR3 protein, called by TCRdb with MiXCR from the PCR reads. Of 7,500 to 9,500 distinct CDR3 sequences in the sample, about 70% were seen once. Sequencing was performed on cultured CD4+ T cells from blood, taken after SARS-CoV-2 vaccination. All receptors come from a human donor with COVID-19. Both conserved end residues are part of each CDR3. Each record gives: V gene, clone size, D gene, J gene, CDR3 DNA, CDR3 protein. A D gene is named only where the DNA matches it firmly. Rows give clone size only sometimes, using once, few, many, or a class for an expanded clone.

TRBV20-1	NA	NA	TRBJ2-5	TGCAGTGCTAGAGATCAGAAGACCCAGTACTTC	CSARDQKTQYF
TRBV20-1	NA	TRBD2	TRBJ2-5	TGCAGTGCTCGCCCCTCCGGTATTAGCGGGGGGGCCGCAGAGACCCAGTACTTC	CSARPSGISGGAAETQYF
TRBV7-9	NA	NA	TRBJ1-1	TGTGCCAGCAGCTTAGCTGGGACCCCTGAAGCTTTCTTT	CASSLAGTPEAFF
TRBV7-2	NA	NA	TRBJ2-7	TGTGCCAGCAGCTCCCAGGGTACCTACGAGCAGTACTTC	CASSSQGTYEQYF
TRBV27	NA	NA	TRBJ2-5	TGTGCCAGCAGTTTACGGTGGGGGGCGCAAGAGACCCAGTACTTC	CASSLRWGAQETQYF
TRBV5-1	NA	TRBD2	TRBJ2-5	TGCGCCAGCAGCTTGTTCTCTAGCGGGGGGCGGGAGACCCAGTACTTC	CASSLFSSGGRETQYF
TRBV29-1	NA	TRBD2	TRBJ2-7	TGCAGCGTTGAAGAATTAGCGGGGGGGCTTTACGAGCAGTACTTC	CSVEELAGGLYEQYF
TRBV7-2	few	NA	TRBJ1-1	TGTGCCAGCAGGAGGGCAGAAATGAACACTGAAGCTTTCTTT	CASRRAEMNTEAFF
TRBV10-3	NA	NA	TRBJ1-5	TGTGCCATTCGACAGTATAGCAATCAGCCCCAGCATTTT	CAIRQYSNQPQHF
TRBV20-1	NA	TRBD1	TRBJ2-7	TGCAGTGCTAGACACCGGGACAGGGGGCCTTTCGAGCAGTACTTC	CSARHRDRGPFEQYF
TRBV19	NA	NA	TRBJ1-1	TGTGCCAGTAGTGTTGAAAGATCGGGTGTAGCTTTCTTT	CASSVERSGVAFF
TRBV20-1	NA	NA	TRBJ1-1	TGCAGTGCTAGACCTGGGGGGCTGAACACTGAAGCTTTCTTT	CSARPGGLNTEAFF
TRBV27	NA	NA	TRBJ1-2	TGTGCCAGCAGCCGCAGGGGACCTAACTATGGCTACACCTTC	CASSRRGPNYGYTF
TRBV6-1	NA	NA	TRBJ2-5	TGTGCCAGCAGTGTAGAGGGGACCACGGGGTACTTC	CASSVEGTTGYF
TRBV20-1	NA	TRBD2	TRBJ2-6	TGCAGTGCTAGTAGGTCTAGCGGGGGGTCTGGGGCCAACGTCCTGACTTTC	CSASRSSGGSGANVLTF
TRBV6-4	NA	NA	TRBJ1-2	TGTGCCAGCAGTGATGAGGGGCGCGGGGGCTACACCTTC	CASSDEGRGGYTF
TRBV6-2/TRBV6-3	few	NA	TRBJ2-5	TGTGCCAGCAGTTACTCTGCCTGGGAGACCCAGTACTTC	CASSYSAWETQYF
TRBV7-2	NA	NA	TRBJ2-7	TGTGCCAGCAGCCTTCGGATGGGACTTTCCTACGAGCAGTACTTC	CASSLRMGLSYEQYF
TRBV6-1	NA	NA	TRBJ1-6	TGTGCCAGCAGCCGACTGACAGTTTATAATTCACCCCTCCACTTT	CASSRLTVYNSPLHF
TRBV11-3	NA	NA	TRBJ2-3	TGTGCCAGCAGCTTAGATTCGGGGGCCAGGGATACGCAGTATTTT	CASSLDSGARDTQYF
TRBV2	NA	TRBD2	TRBJ2-1	TGTGCCAGCCAAGCGGGGGGCTCTCAGTTCTTC	CASQAGGSQFF
TRBV2	NA	NA	TRBJ2-1	TGTGCCAGCAACGAAATACTCTACAATGAGCAGTTCTTC	CASNEILYNEQFF
TRBV4-1	NA	NA	TRBJ2-5	TGCGCCAGCAGCCTCACAGCCAACGGGCAAGAGACCCAGTACTTC	CASSLTANGQETQYF
TRBV5-5	NA	TRBD1	TRBJ1-1	TGTGCCAGCAGGCCAACAGGGGGGAGAACTGAAGCTTTCTTT	CASRPTGGRTEAFF
TRBV6-5	NA	NA	TRBJ2-4	TGTGCCAGCAGTTACGACGGGTCAGGTACGAAGGGAATTCAGTACTTC	CASSYDGSGTKGIQYF
TRBV6-2/TRBV6-3	few	TRBD1	TRBJ2-7	TGTGCCAGCAGACCCCACAGGGGGAGCCCCTACGAGCAGTACTTC	CASRPHRGSPYEQYF
TRBV20-1	few	NA	TRBJ1-1	TGCAGTGCTAGAGCACAGGGAGGTGGGACCCTTCAAGCTTTCTTT	CSARAQGGGTLQAFF
TRBV2	NA	NA	TRBJ2-5	TGTGCCAGCAGTGAAACGTGGGGGCGTCAAGAGACCCAGTACTTC	CASSETWGRQETQYF
TRBV20-1	few	TRBD2	TRBJ2-3	TGCAGTGCTAGCCCCGGTCAACTAGCGGGGGAGATTACCACAGATACGCAGTATTTT	CSASPGQLAGEITTDTQYF
TRBV6-1	NA	NA	TRBJ1-5	TGTGCCACCCGGACAGATAATAGCAATCAGCCCCAGCATTTT	CATRTDNSNQPQHF
TRBV20-1	few	NA	TRBJ2-5	TGCAGTGCCCAGTCCCAGGAGACCCAGTACTTC	CSAQSQETQYF
TRBV6-5	NA	NA	TRBJ1-6	TGTGCCAGCAGTTTAGAGTGGGGACGGGGCAGCTCCTATAATTCACCCCTCCACTTT	CASSLEWGRGSSYNSPLHF
TRBV7-9	NA	TRBD1	TRBJ1-5	TGTGCCAGCAGCTTCACAGGGGACAATCAGCCCCAGCATTTT	CASSFTGDNQPQHF
TRBV28	NA	NA	TRBJ2-5	TGTGCCAGCAGTTCCAACCGGATGGCGCGGGAGACCCAGTACTTC	CASSSNRMARETQYF
TRBV20-1	NA	TRBD1	TRBJ1-3	TGCAGTGCGGACAGGGATTATGGAAACACCATATATTTT	CSADRDYGNTIYF
TRBV20-1	NA	NA	TRBJ1-3	TGCAGTGCTGGAGCTGGAAACACCATATATTTT	CSAGAGNTIYF
TRBV6-2/TRBV6-3	few	TRBD1	TRBJ1-5	TGTGCCACCCGACAGGGGACAGCGGAGGTTCAGCCCCAGCATTTT	CATRQGTAEVQPQHF
TRBV7-6	NA	NA	TRBJ2-6	TGTGCTAGCAGCTTGGGAACCTCTGGGGCCAACGTCCTGACTTTC	CASSLGTSGANVLTF
TRBV20-1	NA	NA	TRBJ2-1	TGCAGTGCTAGGGATGGGGGGAAGAGCTCCTACAATGAGCAGTTCTTC	CSARDGGKSSYNEQFF
TRBV20-1	NA	NA	TRBJ1-1	TGCAGTGCTAGAGAGCCCCTCGGGGGGAGCACTGAAGCTTTCTTT	CSAREPLGGSTEAFF
TRBV7-6	NA	NA	TRBJ2-3	TGTGCCAGCAGCTTAGGATCGCAGGGAAGTTTGGATACGCAGTATTTT	CASSLGSQGSLDTQYF
TRBV20-1	few	NA	TRBJ1-5	TGCAGTGCTATGGGCAGGGGACCCGGGCAGCCCCAGCATTTT	CSAMGRGPGQPQHF
TRBV20-1	NA	NA	TRBJ2-5	TGCAGTGCTAGACTCCCGCCGGGGGAGACCCAGTACTTC	CSARLPPGETQYF
TRBV10-1	NA	NA	TRBJ1-1	TGCGCCAGCAGTGAGGGCCGACTGCAGAACACTGAAGCTTTCTTT	CASSEGRLQNTEAFF
TRBV15	NA	NA	TRBJ2-7	TGTGCCACCAGCAGTAAGGGCTACGAGCAGTACTTC	CATSSKGYEQYF
TRBV9	NA	NA	TRBJ2-5	TGTGCCAGCAGCGTAGCGAATCAAGAGACCCAGTACTTC	CASSVANQETQYF
TRBV7-2	NA	TRBD2	TRBJ2-1	TGTGCCAGCAGCAGACTAGCGGCCGCCGTCGATGAGCAGTTCTTC	CASSRLAAAVDEQFF
TRBV7-9	few	NA	TRBJ1-6	TGTGCCAGCAGCCAGGCGGGGATGTATAATTCACCCCTCCACTTT	CASSQAGMYNSPLHF
TRBV7-9	few	NA	TRBJ1-1	TGTGCCAGCAGCTTAATAAGCGGTACTGAAGCTTTCTTT	CASSLISGTEAFF
TRBV6-1	NA	NA	TRBJ1-2	TGTGCCAGCAGCCAGGTGGGGGGTAAGTATGGCTACACCTTC	CASSQVGGKYGYTF
TRBV20-1	once	NA	TRBJ2-5	TGCAGTGCTCCCCAGGCCCGCACCGGGGAGACCCAGTACTTC	CSAPQARTGETQYF
TRBV5-4	once	NA	TRBJ1-2	TGTGCCAGCAGCTTGCAAGTCCCAGGGAATGCTCGCTACACCTTC	CASSLQVPGNARYTF
TRBV6-2/TRBV6-3	few	NA	TRBJ1-5	TGTGCCAGCAGTGTCTACTGGGGCAATCAGCCCCAGCATTTT	CASSVYWGNQPQHF
TRBV15	few	NA	TRBJ1-1	TGTGCCACCAGCACCAGGGTAAGTGGCACTGAAGCTTTCTTT	CATSTRVSGTEAFF
TRBV2	NA	TRBD1	TRBJ1-3	TGTGCCAGCACAGGGACAGGGGTTAGTAACACCATATATTTT	CASTGTGVSNTIYF
TRBV7-7	medium-sized	NA	TRBJ2-3	TGTGCTAGCAGCGTGGACGTGGGAGATACGCAGTATTTT	CASSVDVGDTQYF
TRBV20-1	few	NA	TRBJ1-5	TGCAGTGCTGGACGGGGTGCTAATCAGCCCCAGCATTTT	CSAGRGANQPQHF